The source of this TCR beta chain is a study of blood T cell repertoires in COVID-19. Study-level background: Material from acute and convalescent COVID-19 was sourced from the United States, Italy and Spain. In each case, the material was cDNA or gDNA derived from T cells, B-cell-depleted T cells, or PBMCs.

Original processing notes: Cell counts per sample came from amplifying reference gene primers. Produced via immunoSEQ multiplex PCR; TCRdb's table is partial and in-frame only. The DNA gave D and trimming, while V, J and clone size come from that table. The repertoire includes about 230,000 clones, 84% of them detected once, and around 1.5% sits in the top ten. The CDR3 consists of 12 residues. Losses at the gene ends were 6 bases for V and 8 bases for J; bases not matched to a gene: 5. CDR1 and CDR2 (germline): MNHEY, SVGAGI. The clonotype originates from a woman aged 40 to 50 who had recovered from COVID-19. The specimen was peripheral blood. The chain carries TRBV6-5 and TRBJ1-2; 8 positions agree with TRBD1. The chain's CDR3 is CASSDTGGGYTF. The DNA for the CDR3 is TGTGCCAGCAGCGACACAGGGGGAGGCTACACCTTC.